The present T cell receptor beta chain was sequenced within a study of CD8+CD57+ T cells in acquired aplastic anemia. Study-wide background: DNA recovered from sorted CD4+ and CD8+ cells had a mean of around 3.3 ug. For CD4+ cells, healthy donors had an average of about 9.9 million reads. Points from the study as a whole: Roughly 30 CD8+ CDR3 sequences occurred in both the patients and the controls.

As to this clonotype: Its target is unknown.

The junction had 7 bases not matched to a gene; V was cut back by 5 bases and J by 6 bases. This CDR3 has 15 residues. Germline CDR1 reads SEHNR; CDR2 reads FQNEAQ (reference sequence). It was genomic DNA that served as the template for profiling TCR beta VDJ and CDR3. Each CDR3 protein gets one entry after TCRdb re-called the reads with MiXCR. The profile shows some 150,000 distinct CDR3 sequences, roughly two fifths of them singletons. The TCR originated in a human donor in good health, serving as a control. This chain joins TRBV7-9 and TRBJ1-2, with 12 positions matching TRBD1. The sequencing sample was made of sorted CD4+, CD8+, or CD8+CD57+ T cells (not recorded which) from PBMCs. In nucleotides, the CDR3 is TGTGCCAGCAGCCCCGGGACAGGGGGCAATAATGGCTACACCTTC. It specifies CASSPGTGGNNGYTF. Full variable domain (rest looked up from reference TRBV7-9 and TRBJ1-2): DTGVSQNPRHKITKRGQNVTFRCDPISEHNRLYWYRQTLGQGPEFLTYFQNEAQLEKSRLLSDRFSAERPKGSFSTLEIQRTEQGDSAMYLCASSPGTGGNNGYTFGSGTRLTVV.